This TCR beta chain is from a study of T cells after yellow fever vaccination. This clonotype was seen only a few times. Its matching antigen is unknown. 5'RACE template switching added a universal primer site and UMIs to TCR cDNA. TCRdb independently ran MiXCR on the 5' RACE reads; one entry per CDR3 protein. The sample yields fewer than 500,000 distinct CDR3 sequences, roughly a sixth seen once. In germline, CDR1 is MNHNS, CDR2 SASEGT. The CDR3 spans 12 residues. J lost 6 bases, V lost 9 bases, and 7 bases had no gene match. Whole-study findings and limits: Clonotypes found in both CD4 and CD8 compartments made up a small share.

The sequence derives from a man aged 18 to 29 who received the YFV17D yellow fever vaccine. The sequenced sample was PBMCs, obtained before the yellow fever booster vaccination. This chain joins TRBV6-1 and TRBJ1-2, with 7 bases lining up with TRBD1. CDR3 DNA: TGTGCCAGAAAAGACAGGGAGCATGGCTACACCTTC. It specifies CARKDREHGYTF.